These 11 T cell receptor beta chains came from one sample sequenced in a study of shared clonotypes between healthy human individuals. TCRdb's copy holds only in-frame clones and misses some; the assay was immunoSEQ multiplex PCR. This repertoire shows some 1,100,000 clones, approximately 80% found once; its top ten account for under 0.6%. Input material: memory CD4+ T cells from PBMCs. Subset here: CD45RA-negative fraction. These receptors were obtained from a man between 18 and 35 years old in good health. Some clones in this sample may be carry-over from other donors' samples.

The chain employs TRBV11-3 and TRBJ2-6; D uncertain. Between the trimmed V and J ends, which lost 8 bases and 0 bases, there was a span of 11 bases. The CDR3 length is 15 residues. CDR1 SGHNT and CDR2 YENEEA come from the germline V gene. CDR3 region: CASAPGNSGANVLTF. CDR3 in DNA: TGTGCCAGCGCGCCAGGCAACTCTGGGGCCAACGTCCTGACTTTC. The full variable domain, in which reference TRBV11-3 and TRBJ2-6 provide the parts outside the CDR3, is EAGVVQSPRYKIIEKKQPVAFWCNPISGHNTLYWYLQNLGQGPELLIRYENEEAVDDSQLPKDRFSAERLKGVDSTLKIQPAELGDSAVYLCASAPGNSGANVLTFGAGSRLTVL.

The chain couples TRBV5-4 to TRBJ2-6, with D unclear. The germline CDR1 and CDR2 sequences are SGHNT and YYREEE (reference sequence). The CDR3 totals 14 residues. The V gene lost 1 base and the J gene lost 2 bases, with 4 bases spanning the gap. Here the CDR3 DNA reads TGTGCCAGCAGCTTGACTACTGGGGCCAACGTCCTGACTTTC. It translates to CASSLTTGANVLTF.

This rearrangement joins TRBV2 to TRBJ2-7, with TRBD2 identical over 11 bases. Trimming took 4 bases from V and 6 from J; bases not matched to a gene: 8. The germline V gene has CDR1 SNHLY and CDR2 FYNNEI. The CDR3 spans 15 residues. CDR3 sequence reads: CASSGGLAGGVEQYF. The CDR3, as DNA: TGTGCCAGCAGTGGGGGGCTAGCGGGAGGAGTCGAGCAGTACTTC.

This chain joins TRBV28 and TRBJ2-2; tentative D call: TRBD2 (7 bases). In germline, CDR1 is MDHEN, CDR2 SYDVKM. Between the trimmed V and J ends, which lost 3 bases and 1 base, there was a span of 15 bases. This CDR3 has 17 residues. The CDR3 protein is CASSLGASGRNTGELFF. The CDR3 region has the DNA TGTGCCAGCAGTTTGGGGGCTAGCGGCCGGAACACCGGGGAGCTGTTTTTT.

In its sample, this clone was seen a few times. The chain joins TRBV9 to TRBJ2-7; TRBD1 is a possible D gene (6 bases). This CDR3 region has 12 residues. V lost 3 bases and J 10 bases, leaving 14 bases between the germline ends. Germline V gene lookup returns CDR1 SGDLS and CDR2 YYNGEE. CDR3 loop: CASSAGDTGQYF. CDR3 nucleotide sequence: TGTGCCAGCAGCGCTGGGGACACCGGCCAGTACTTC. Together with reference TRBV9 and TRBJ2-7, the CDR3 gives the full variable domain: DSGVTQTPKHLITATGQRVTLRCSPRSGDLSVYWYQQSLDQGLQFLIQYYNGEERAKGNILERFSAQQFPDLHSELNLSSLELGDSALYFCASSAGDTGQYFGPGTRLTVT.

The CDR3 nucleotides are TGCGCCAGCAGCTTGGGGGGGCAGGTGAGTTACGAGCAGTACTTC. Its protein product is CASSLGGQVSYEQYF. This rearrangement joins TRBV5-1 to TRBJ2-7; perhaps TRBD1 as D (6 bases). The CDR3 covers 15 residues. Germline CDR1 reads SGHRS; CDR2 reads YFSETQ. Between the trimmed V and J ends, which lost 0 bases and 4 bases, there was a span of 14 bases. Combining the CDR3 with reference TRBV5-1 and TRBJ2-7 gives the whole variable domain KAGVTQTPRYLIKTRGQQVTLSCSPISGHRSVSWYQQTPGQGLQFLFEYFSETQRNKGNFPGRFSGRQFSNSRSEMNVSTLELGDSALYLCASSLGGQVSYEQYFGPGTRLTVT.

This rearrangement joins TRBV7-3 to TRBJ2-2, with TRBD2 identical over 7 bases. The J segment lost 7 bases and the V segment lost 0 bases, leaving 2 bases of the junction unmatched. The CDR3 runs to 14 residues. Germline V gene sequence: CDR1 SGHTA, CDR2 FQGTGA. CDR3 nucleotide sequence: TGTGCCAGCAGCTTAACTCGGACTAGCGGGGAGCTGTTTTTT. As protein: CASSLTRTSGELFF.

The V and J genes are TRBV7-2 and TRBJ2-7; D is tentatively TRBD1 or TRBD2 (5 bases each). Germline V CDR1 and CDR2: SGHTA, FQGNSA. V was shortened by 4 bases and J by 2 bases, with 18 bases between the two germline ends. The CDR3 is 16 amino acids. CDR3 in DNA: TGTGCCAGCAGCTCCCCCGGGACGTCCAGACCCTACGAGCAGTACTTC. Protein product: CASSSPGTSRPYEQYF.

The chain is built from TRBV5-1 and TRBJ2-4; D tentatively reads TRBD1 or TRBD2 (6 bases each). Per the germline V gene, CDR1 is SGHRS and CDR2 is YFSETQ. V lost 1 base, J lost 5 bases, and 13 bases lay in between. This CDR3 is built from 15 residues. The CDR3 nucleotides are TGCGCCAGCAGCTTGCCCCCAGGGGAGGAAAACATTCAGTACTTC. This translates into CASSLPPGEENIQYF.

The rearrangement uses TRBV28 and TRBJ2-1, with 8 bases lining up with TRBD2. This CDR3 is built from 17 residues. Per germline, CDR1 MDHEN and CDR2 SYDVKM. The V gene end was trimmed by 1 base and the J gene end by 8 bases; junction bases not matched to a gene: 13. CDR3 protein: CASSLYHRGREVHEQFF. Here the CDR3 DNA reads TGTGCCAGCAGTTTATATCATCGGGGGCGGGAGGTTCATGAGCAGTTCTTC.

This chain connects TRBV5-1 to TRBJ2-3; D possibly corresponds to TRBD2 (6 bases). Germline values: CDR1 SGHRS, CDR2 YFSETQ. Trimming took 4 bases from V and 6 from J, leaving 15 bases between them. This CDR3 region has 14 residues. The CDR3 bases are TGCGCCAGCAGCGAGGGGACGGAGGGGGATACGCAGTATTTT. Translating it yields CASSEGTEGDTQYF.